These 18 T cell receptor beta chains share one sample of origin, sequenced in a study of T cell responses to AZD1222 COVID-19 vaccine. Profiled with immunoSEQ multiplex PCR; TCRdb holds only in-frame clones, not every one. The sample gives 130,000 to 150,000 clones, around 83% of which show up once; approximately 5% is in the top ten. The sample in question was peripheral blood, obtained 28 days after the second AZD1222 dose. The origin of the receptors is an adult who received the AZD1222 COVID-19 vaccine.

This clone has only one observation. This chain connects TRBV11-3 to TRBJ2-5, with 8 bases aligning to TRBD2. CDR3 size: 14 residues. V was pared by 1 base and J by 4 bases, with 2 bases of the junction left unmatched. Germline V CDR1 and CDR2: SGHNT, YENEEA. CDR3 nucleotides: TGTGCCAGCAGCTTAGCCGGGAGGGTAGAGACCCAGTACTTC. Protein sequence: CASSLAGRVETQYF.

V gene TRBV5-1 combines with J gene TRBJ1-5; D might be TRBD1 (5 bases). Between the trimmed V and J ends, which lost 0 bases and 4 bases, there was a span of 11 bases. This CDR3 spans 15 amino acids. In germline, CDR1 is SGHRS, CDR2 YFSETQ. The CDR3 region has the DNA TGCGCCAGCAGCTTGGGGGGGTACGGGAATCAGCCCCAGCATTTT. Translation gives CASSLGGYGNQPQHF.

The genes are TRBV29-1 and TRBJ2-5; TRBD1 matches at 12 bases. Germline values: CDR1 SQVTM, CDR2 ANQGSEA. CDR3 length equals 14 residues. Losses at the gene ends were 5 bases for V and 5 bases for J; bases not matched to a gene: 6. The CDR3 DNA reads TGCAGCGTTACCGGGACAGGGGGCGCGGAGACCCAGTACTTC. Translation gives CSVTGTGGAETQYF.

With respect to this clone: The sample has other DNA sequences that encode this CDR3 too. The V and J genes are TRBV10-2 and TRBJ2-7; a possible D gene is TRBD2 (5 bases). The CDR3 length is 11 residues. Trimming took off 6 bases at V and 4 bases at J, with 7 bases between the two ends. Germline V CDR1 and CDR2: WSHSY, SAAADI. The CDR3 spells CASREGYEQYF. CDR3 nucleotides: TGCGCCAGCAGAGAGGGTTACGAGCAGTACTTC.

CDR3 sequence: CASSDLAGAAIYEQYF. CDR3 bases: TGCGCCAGCAGTGATCTAGCGGGAGCAGCAATCTACGAGCAGTACTTC. V gene TRBV10-1 combines with J gene TRBJ2-7; 10 positions match TRBD2. The V gene's germline CDR1 is WNHNN and CDR2 SYGVQD (reference sequence). This CDR3 is 16 amino acids long. The V and J ends lost 3 bases and 3 bases, in that order; junction bases with no gene match: 8.

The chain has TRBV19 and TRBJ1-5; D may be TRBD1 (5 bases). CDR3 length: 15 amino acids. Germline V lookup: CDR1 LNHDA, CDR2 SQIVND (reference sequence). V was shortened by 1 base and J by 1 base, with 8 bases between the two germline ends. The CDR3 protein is CASSIGQGSNQPQHF. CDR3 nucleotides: TGTGCCAGTAGTATAGGTCAGGGAAGCAATCAGCCCCAGCATTTT.

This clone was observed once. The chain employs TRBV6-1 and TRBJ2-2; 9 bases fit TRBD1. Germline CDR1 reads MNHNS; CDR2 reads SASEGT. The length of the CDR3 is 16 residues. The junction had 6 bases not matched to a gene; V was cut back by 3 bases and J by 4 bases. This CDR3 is CASSDLQGAGTGELFF. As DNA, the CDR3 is TGTGCCAGCAGTGACTTACAGGGGGCCGGCACCGGGGAGCTGTTTTTT.

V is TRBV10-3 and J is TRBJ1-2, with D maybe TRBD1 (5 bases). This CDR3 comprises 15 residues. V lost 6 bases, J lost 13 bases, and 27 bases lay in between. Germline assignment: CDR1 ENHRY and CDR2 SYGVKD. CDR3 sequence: CAIRTNLGTVEGSTF. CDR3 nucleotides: TGTGCCATCAGAACCAATCTAGGGACGGTGGAGGGTAGCACCTTC.

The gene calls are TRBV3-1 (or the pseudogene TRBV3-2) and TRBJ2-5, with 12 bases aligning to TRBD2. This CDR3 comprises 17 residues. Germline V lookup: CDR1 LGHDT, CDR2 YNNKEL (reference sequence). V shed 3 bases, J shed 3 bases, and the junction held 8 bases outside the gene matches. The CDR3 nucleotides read TGTGCCAGCAGCCATGGACTAGCGGGAACCCTCAAAGAGACCCAGTACTTC. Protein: CASSHGLAGTLKETQYF.

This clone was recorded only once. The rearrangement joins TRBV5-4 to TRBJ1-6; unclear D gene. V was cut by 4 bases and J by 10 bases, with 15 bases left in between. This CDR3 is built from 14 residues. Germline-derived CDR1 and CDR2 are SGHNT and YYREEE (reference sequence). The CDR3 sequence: CASSMDGSGSPLHF. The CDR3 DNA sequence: TGTGCCAGCAGCATGGACGGGTCCGGATCACCCCTCCACTTT.

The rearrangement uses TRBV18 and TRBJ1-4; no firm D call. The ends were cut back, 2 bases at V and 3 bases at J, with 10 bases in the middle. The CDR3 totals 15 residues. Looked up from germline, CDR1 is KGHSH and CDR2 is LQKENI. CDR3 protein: CASSPLSPANEKLFF. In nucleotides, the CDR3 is TGTGCCAGCTCACCATTGAGTCCGGCTAATGAAAAACTGTTTTTT.

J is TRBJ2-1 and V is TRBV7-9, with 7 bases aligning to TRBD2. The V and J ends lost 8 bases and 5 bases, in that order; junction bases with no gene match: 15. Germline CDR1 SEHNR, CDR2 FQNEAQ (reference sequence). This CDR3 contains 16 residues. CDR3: CASPPTGGPPHNEQFF. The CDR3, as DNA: TGTGCCAGCCCCCCAACGGGGGGACCCCCCCACAATGAGCAGTTCTTC.

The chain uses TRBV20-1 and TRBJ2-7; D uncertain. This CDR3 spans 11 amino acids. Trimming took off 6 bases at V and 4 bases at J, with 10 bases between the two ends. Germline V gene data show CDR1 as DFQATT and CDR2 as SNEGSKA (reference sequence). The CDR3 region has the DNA TGCAGTGCGCAATTTCTGTACGAGCAGTACTTC. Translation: CSAQFLYEQYF.

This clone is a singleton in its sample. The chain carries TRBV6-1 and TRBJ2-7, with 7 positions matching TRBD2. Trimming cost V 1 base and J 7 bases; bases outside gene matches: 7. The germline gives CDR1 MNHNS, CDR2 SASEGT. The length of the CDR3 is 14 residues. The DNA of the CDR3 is TGTGCCAGCAGTGAAGAGCGGCGGGAGAGGGAGCAGTACTTC. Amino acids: CASSEERREREQYF.

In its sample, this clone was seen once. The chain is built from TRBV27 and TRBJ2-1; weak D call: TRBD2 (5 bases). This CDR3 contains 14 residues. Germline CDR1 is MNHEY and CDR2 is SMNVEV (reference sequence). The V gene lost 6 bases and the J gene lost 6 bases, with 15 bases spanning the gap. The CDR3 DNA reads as TGTGCCAGCAGCTCTCGGCTGAGCGGCAATGAGCAGTTCTTC. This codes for CASSSRLSGNEQFF.

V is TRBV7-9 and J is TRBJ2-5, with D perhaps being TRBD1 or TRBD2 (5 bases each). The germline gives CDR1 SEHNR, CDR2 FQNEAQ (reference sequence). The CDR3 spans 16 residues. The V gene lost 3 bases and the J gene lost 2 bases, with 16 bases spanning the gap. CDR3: CASSFPGQGAQETQYF. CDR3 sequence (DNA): TGTGCCAGCAGCTTCCCAGGGCAGGGAGCACAAGAGACCCAGTACTTC.

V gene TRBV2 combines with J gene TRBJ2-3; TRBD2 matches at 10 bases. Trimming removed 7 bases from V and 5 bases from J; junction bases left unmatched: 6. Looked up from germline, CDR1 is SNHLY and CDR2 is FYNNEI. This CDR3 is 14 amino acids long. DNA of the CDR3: TGTGCCAGCAAACCCGGACTAGCGGTAGATACGCAGTATTTT. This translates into CASKPGLAVDTQYF.

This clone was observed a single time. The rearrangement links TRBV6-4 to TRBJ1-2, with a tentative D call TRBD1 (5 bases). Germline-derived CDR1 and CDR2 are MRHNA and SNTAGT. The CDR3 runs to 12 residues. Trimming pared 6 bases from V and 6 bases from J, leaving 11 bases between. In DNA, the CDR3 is TGTGCCAGCAGGGGTGACAGCCATGGCTACACCTTC. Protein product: CASRGDSHGYTF.